In this sample, the clone carrying this TCR beta chain turned up many times. What it binds is unknown. Documented time point: newly diagnosed GD, antithyroid drugs for less than 3 months. PBMCs were the source of the RNA used for TCR sequencing. Per American Thyroid Association guidelines, Graves' disease was diagnosed. This specimen comes from a study of regulatory T cells in long-lasting Graves disease. Researchers made TCR beta libraries by using iRepertoire HTBI primers and running Arm-PCR on CDR3 regions. Via MiXCR, TCRdb re-called the multiplex PCR reads, giving one row per CDR3 protein. The sample has roughly 610,000 distinct CDR3 sequences, roughly 16% seen once. V dropped 5 bases and J dropped 5; count of bases not matched to a gene: 5. The CDR3 totals 14 residues. Germline V gene data show CDR1 as DFQATT and CDR2 as SNEGSKA (reference sequence). Regarding the study as a whole: Under persistent disease, TRBV28, TRBJ1-2 and TRBJ2-5 were used preferentially.

These same data were also listed under a study on T cells in Graves' hyperthyroidism and ophthalmopathy.

The input for sequencing was peripheral blood mononuclear cells (PBMCs), taken at new diagnosis, from a patient treated with antithyroid drugs. V is TRBV20-1 and J is TRBJ2-7; TRBD2 matches at 14 bases. The origin of this receptor is a man between 18 and 29 years old with Graves disease. CDR3 loop: CSALGLAGVNEQYF. The CDR3 coding sequence is TGCAGTGCTTTGGGACTAGCGGGAGTAAACGAGCAGTACTTC.